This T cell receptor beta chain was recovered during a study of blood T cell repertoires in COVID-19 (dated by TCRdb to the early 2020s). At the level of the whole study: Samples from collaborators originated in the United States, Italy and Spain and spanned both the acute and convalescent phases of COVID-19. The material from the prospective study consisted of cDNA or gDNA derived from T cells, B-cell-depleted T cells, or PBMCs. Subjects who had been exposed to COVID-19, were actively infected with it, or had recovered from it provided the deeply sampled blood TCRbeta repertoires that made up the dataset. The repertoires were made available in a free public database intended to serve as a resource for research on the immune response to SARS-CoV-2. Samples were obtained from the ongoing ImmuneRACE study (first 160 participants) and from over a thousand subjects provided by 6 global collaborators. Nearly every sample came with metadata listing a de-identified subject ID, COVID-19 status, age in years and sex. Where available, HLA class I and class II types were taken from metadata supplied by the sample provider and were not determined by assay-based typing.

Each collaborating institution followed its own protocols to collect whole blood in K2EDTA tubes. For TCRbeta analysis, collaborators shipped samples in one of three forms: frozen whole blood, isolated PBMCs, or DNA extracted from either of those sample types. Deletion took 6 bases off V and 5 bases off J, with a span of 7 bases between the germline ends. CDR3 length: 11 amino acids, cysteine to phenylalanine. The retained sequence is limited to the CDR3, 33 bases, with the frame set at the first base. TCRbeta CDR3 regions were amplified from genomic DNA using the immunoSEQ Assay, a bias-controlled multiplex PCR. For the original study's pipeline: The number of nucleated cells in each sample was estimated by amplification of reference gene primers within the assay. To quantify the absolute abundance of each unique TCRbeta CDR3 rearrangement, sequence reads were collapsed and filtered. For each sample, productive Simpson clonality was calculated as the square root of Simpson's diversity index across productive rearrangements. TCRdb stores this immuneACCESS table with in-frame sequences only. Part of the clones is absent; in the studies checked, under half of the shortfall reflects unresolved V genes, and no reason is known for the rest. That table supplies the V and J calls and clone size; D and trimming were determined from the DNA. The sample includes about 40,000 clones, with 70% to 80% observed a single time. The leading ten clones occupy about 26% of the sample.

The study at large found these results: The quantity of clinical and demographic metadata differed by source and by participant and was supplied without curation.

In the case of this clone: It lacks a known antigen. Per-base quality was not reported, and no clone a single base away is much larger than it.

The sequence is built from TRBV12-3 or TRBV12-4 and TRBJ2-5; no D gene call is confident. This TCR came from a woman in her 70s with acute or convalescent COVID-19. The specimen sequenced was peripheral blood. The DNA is TGTGCCAGCAGGCGAATTGAGACCCAGTACTTC. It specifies CASRRIETQYF.